This T cell receptor (beta chain) was recovered during a study of regulatory T cells in long-lasting Graves disease. Overall study: Less than 3 months of antithyroid drugs had been taken by newly diagnosed Graves' patients.

V was pared by 11 bases and J by 13 bases, with 11 bases of the junction left unmatched. The CDR3 runs to 12 residues. Germline V gene lookup returns CDR1 ENHRY and CDR2 SYGVKD. This clonotype was observed at least ten times. What it binds is unknown. Time point of the sample: newly diagnosed GD, antithyroid drugs for less than 3 months. The TCR library was made from RNA extracted from PBMCs. Patients of an endocrinology department in Xi'an, China, were included. Notes on the study in general: TRBV28, TRBJ1-2 and TRBJ2-5 were favored in persistent disease.

Sequencing libraries for TCR beta were prepared with iRepertoire HTBI primers and Arm-PCR of CDR3 regions. MiXCR, run by TCRdb on the multiplex PCR reads, gives a single entry per CDR3 protein. The sample comprises about 330,000 distinct CDR3 sequences, around 15% of which are singletons, and around 20% rests with the top ten. The same data also contributed to another study, on T cells in Graves' hyperthyroidism and ophthalmopathy. That source reports: Diagnostic decisions used clinical symptoms, serum thyroxine and TRAb, thyroid ultrasound and orbital computed tomography.

This clonotype was obtained from a woman aged 18-29 years with Graves disease. The chain employs TRBV10-3 and TRBJ2-1, with 10 bases identical to TRBD1. The sequences come from peripheral blood mononuclear cells (PBMCs), collected at new diagnosis, from a patient treated with antithyroid drugs. The CDR3 sequence: CAAKGDRGSQFF. The DNA of the CDR3 is TGTGCCGCGAAGGGGGACAGGGGAAGCCAGTTCTTC.